A single sample is the source of the 30 T cell receptor beta chains below, sequenced in a study. In TCRdb, the RT-PCR reads were re-called with MiXCR into one record per CDR3 protein. The sample includes about 680,000 distinct CDR3 sequences, approximately 15% of them seen just once. The sequenced material came from memory CD4+ T cells from blood. These receptors came from a female donor in good health, serving as a healthy control.

This clonotype has just a few counts. The V gene is TRBV9, the J gene TRBJ2-5; D gene ambiguous. The CDR3 covers 13 residues. Germline assignment: CDR1 SGDLS and CDR2 YYNGEE. V gave up 0 bases and J gave up 1 base, with 4 bases separating them. The chain's CDR3 is CASSVAFQETQYF. The CDR3 DNA is TGTGCCAGCAGCGTAGCCTTCCAAGAGACCCAGTACTTC.

The chain couples TRBV29-1 to TRBJ2-1, with D possibly matching TRBD2 (5 bases). The V gene lost 3 bases and the J gene lost 4 bases, with 13 bases spanning the gap. The CDR3 has 14 amino acids. The germline V gene encodes CDR1 SQVTM and CDR2 ANQGSEA. CDR3 nucleotides: TGCAGCGTTGATTCTCGAAGGAGGTACAATGAGCAGTTCTTC. Its translation is CSVDSRRRYNEQFF.

The chain joins TRBV4-3 to TRBJ2-3; the match to TRBD2 covers 12 bases. V trimming: 3 bases; J trimming: 1 base; junction bases outside the gene matches: 2. From germline, CDR1 is LGHNA and CDR2 YSLEER. The CDR3 contains 16 residues. CDR3 nucleotide sequence: TGCGCCAGCAGCCAGCGACTAGCGGGAGGCACAGATACGCAGTATTTT. Amino acids: CASSQRLAGGTDTQYF.

The chain joins TRBV6-1 to TRBJ2-2; D perhaps matches TRBD1 (6 bases). Germline CDR1 MNHNS, CDR2 SASEGT. Trimming removed 3 bases at V and 0 bases at J, with 11 bases between. CDR3 length equals 16 residues. The chain's CDR3 is CASSDTGHSNTGELFF. The CDR3 DNA reads as TGTGCCAGCAGTGATACGGGACATTCGAACACCGGGGAGCTGTTTTTT.

The chain uses TRBV20-1 and TRBJ1-2; 7 bases match TRBD1. The germline V gene has CDR1 DFQATT and CDR2 SNEGSKA (reference sequence). The ends lost 0 bases at V and 2 bases at J; junction bases unmatched: 6. This CDR3 has 15 residues. This CDR3 is CSARDWTGENYGYTF. Written as DNA, the CDR3 is TGCAGTGCTAGAGATTGGACAGGAGAAAACTATGGCTACACCTTC.

This clonotype was recorded many times. The V and J genes are TRBV12-3 or TRBV12-4 and TRBJ2-1, with 8 bases identical to TRBD2. There are 15 residues in the CDR3. V shed 6 bases and J 3 bases; nucleotides not matched to a gene: 7. The CDR3 protein is CASSQSGSLYNEQFF. In DNA, the CDR3 is TGTGCCAGCAGCCAAAGCGGGAGCCTCTACAATGAGCAGTTCTTC.

This clonotype was detected a few times. The chain combines TRBV6-5 with TRBJ2-7; D is uncertain. This CDR3 spans 13 amino acids. The germline gives CDR1 MNHEY, CDR2 SVGAGI. Trimming stripped 0 bases from V and 4 bases from J, with 7 bases between. CDR3 sequence reads: CASSYSSAYEQYF. The CDR3 nucleotides are TGTGCCAGCAGTTACTCGTCTGCATACGAGCAGTACTTC.

In this sample, this clonotype turned up many times. This chain connects TRBV27 to TRBJ2-2, with 7 bases lining up with TRBD1. Germline V gene sequence: CDR1 MNHEY, CDR2 SMNVEV (reference sequence). The ends lost 6 bases at V and 6 bases at J; junction bases unmatched: 4. The CDR3 spans 13 residues. Written as DNA, the CDR3 is TGTGCCAGCAGGCAGGGGGTCGCCGGGGAGCTGTTTTTT. This sequence encodes CASRQGVAGELFF.

V is TRBV20-1 and J is TRBJ1-1; D is uncertain. Trimming took 0 bases from V and 4 from J, leaving 6 bases between them. The CDR3 extends over 12 amino acids. Per the germline V gene, CDR1 is DFQATT and CDR2 is SNEGSKA (reference sequence). CDR3 in amino acids: CSARDSATEAFF. CDR3 DNA sequence: TGCAGTGCTAGAGATTCAGCCACTGAAGCTTTCTTT.

This clonotype was found many times. The chain has TRBV5-1 and TRBJ2-2, with TRBD1 identical over 9 bases. The CDR3 has 16 residues. Germline CDR1 is SGHRS and CDR2 is YFSETQ. The ends lost 4 bases at V and 2 bases at J; junction bases unmatched: 6. The CDR3 region is CASSRTTGGNTGELFF. The DNA of the CDR3 is TGCGCCAGCAGCCGTACCACAGGGGGCAACACCGGGGAGCTGTTTTTT.

This clonotype was counted between two and nine times. The V and J genes are TRBV24-1 and TRBJ2-3; TRBD1 aligns across 7 bases. CDR3 length: 15 amino acids. The junction had 5 bases not matched to a gene; V was cut back by 4 bases and J by 2 bases. Germline V CDR1 and CDR2: KGHDR, SFDVKD. The CDR3 loop is CATSDRDSYTDTQYF. The DNA for the CDR3 is TGTGCCACCAGTGACCGGGACAGCTACACAGATACGCAGTATTTT.

About this clonotype: A much bigger clone sits one base away, suggesting this may be a read error. The chain links TRBV10-3 to TRBJ2-2; 8 bases line up with TRBD1. CDR3 size: 15 residues. Germline V CDR1 and CDR2: ENHRY, SYGVKD. CDR3 in amino acids: CAISGQGANTRELFF. The DNA for the CDR3 is TGTGCCATCAGTGGGCAGGGGGCGAACACCAGGGAGCTGTTTTTT.

This clonotype came up a few times. The rearrangement joins TRBV27 to TRBJ2-7, with 7 bases matching TRBD1. This CDR3 region has 16 residues. Looked up from germline, CDR1 is MNHEY and CDR2 is SMNVEV (reference sequence). V lost 2 bases, J lost 2 bases, and 9 bases stayed unmatched. The CDR3 coding sequence is TGTGCCAGCAGTTTAGGTTCCAGGGGGTTCGCCTACGAGCAGTACTTC. Its translation: CASSLGSRGFAYEQYF.

CDR3: CASSYTTGSFETQYF. The CDR3 bases are TGCGCCAGCAGTTATACTACCGGGAGTTTCGAGACCCAGTACTTC. The chain has TRBV5-1 and TRBJ2-5; D is possibly TRBD2 (6 bases). CDR1 and CDR2 (germline): SGHRS, YFSETQ. CDR3 length: 15 residues. With 5 bases removed from V and 5 bases from J, the gap between germline ends came to 19 bases. Supplemented by reference TRBV5-1 and TRBJ2-5, the full variable domain reads KAGVTQTPRYLIKTRGQQVTLSCSPISGHRSVSWYQQTPGQGLQFLFEYFSETQRNKGNFPGRFSGRQFSNSRSEMNVSTLELGDSALYLCASSYTTGSFETQYFGPGTRLLVL.

This clonotype turned up a few times. The chain couples TRBV9 to TRBJ2-1; D not certain. This CDR3 has 14 residues. The germline V and J ends were trimmed by 4 bases and 5 bases, with 13 bases remaining between them. Looked up from germline, CDR1 is SGDLS and CDR2 is YYNGEE. CDR3 DNA sequence: TGTGCCAGCAGCATCTCGACGGCGCACAATGAGCAGTTCTTC. This codes for CASSISTAHNEQFF.

This clonotype was seen only a few times. The rearrangement joins TRBV4-3 to TRBJ1-5; TRBD1 matches 9 bases. The trim removed 3 bases at V and 1 base at J, leaving 13 bases unmatched. CDR1 is LGHNA and CDR2 is YSLEER in the germline V gene. CDR3 length: 19 amino acids. CDR3 coding DNA: TGCGCCAGCAGCCAGACCCTTGGGACAGGGTTTGGAAGCAATCAGCCCCAGCATTTT. Encoded protein: CASSQTLGTGFGSNQPQHF.

This clonotype has a handful of counts. V usage is TRBV20-1 and J usage is TRBJ2-7, with 9 nucleotides matching TRBD1. CDR1 DFQATT and CDR2 SNEGSKA come from the germline V gene (reference sequence). This CDR3 has 14 amino acids. V shed 5 bases, J shed 4 bases, and the junction held 9 bases outside the gene matches. DNA of the CDR3: TGCAGTGCTCCCCCGGGACAGGGCCGTTACGAGCAGTACTTC. It specifies CSAPPGQGRYEQYF.

The CDR3 nucleotides read TGTGCCAGCAGTGGTTTTGACGGGACAGGGAGACGAGGCACTGAAGCTTTCTTT. The encoded protein is CASSGFDGTGRRGTEAFF. The chain recombines TRBV28 with TRBJ1-1; 9 bases match TRBD1. Germline V lookup: CDR1 MDHEN, CDR2 SYDVKM. V lost 5 bases to trimming and J lost 4 bases; unmatched junction nucleotides: 17. The CDR3 totals 18 residues.

This clonotype has just a few counts. The chain joins TRBV9 to TRBJ1-1; D possibly corresponds to TRBD1 (5 bases). The CDR3 is 15 residues long. Germline loops: CDR1 SGDLS, CDR2 YYNGEE. Deletions cut 7 bases from V and 1 base from J, with 17 bases between. The CDR3 sequence is CASSLHQTGNTEAFF. The CDR3 DNA reads as TGTGCCAGCTCTCTGCATCAAACAGGGAACACTGAAGCTTTCTTT.

The V and J genes are TRBV5-1 and TRBJ1-2, with TRBD1 identical over 7 bases. Germline V gene sequence: CDR1 SGHRS, CDR2 YFSETQ. The length of the CDR3 is 15 residues. V shed 2 bases, J shed 3 bases, and the junction held 7 bases outside the gene matches. In DNA form, the CDR3 reads TGCGCCAGCAGCTTAAAGACAGGGTACGACTATGGCTACACCTTC. Its protein is CASSLKTGYDYGYTF. The full variable domain, completed using reference TRBV5-1 and TRBJ1-2, is KAGVTQTPRYLIKTRGQQVTLSCSPISGHRSVSWYQQTPGQGLQFLFEYFSETQRNKGNFPGRFSGRQFSNSRSEMNVSTLELGDSALYLCASSLKTGYDYGYTFGSGTRLTVV.

This clonotype has a count of ten or more. The chain joins TRBV10-3 to TRBJ1-1; D is undetermined. CDR1 and CDR2 (germline): ENHRY, SYGVKD. The ends were cut back, 3 bases at V and 1 base at J, with 9 bases in the middle. The CDR3 length is 14 residues. The CDR3 region is CAISDSNKNTEAFF. The CDR3, as DNA: TGTGCCATCAGTGATAGTAACAAGAACACTGAAGCTTTCTTT.

This clonotype was seen at least ten times. The chain uses TRBV7-6 and TRBJ2-1; 8 bases fit TRBD2. The V segment lost 0 bases and the J segment 4 bases; nucleotides outside the gene matches: 5. This CDR3 is 16 amino acids long. Germline V lookup: CDR1 SGHVS, CDR2 FNYEAQ. The CDR3 region has the DNA TGTGCCAGCAGCTTAGCGAGGTCTAGCGGGTACAATGAGCAGTTCTTC. Translation gives CASSLARSSGYNEQFF.

V gene TRBV3-1 combines with J gene TRBJ2-3; 7 bases are a match to TRBD2. J lost 4 bases, V lost 3 bases, and 4 bases had no gene match. Germline assignment: CDR1 LGHDT and CDR2 YNNKEL (reference sequence). The CDR3 contains 14 residues. CDR3 sequence (DNA): TGTGCCAGCAGCCATCTAGCGGCCCCAGATACGCAGTATTTT. Its translation: CASSHLAAPDTQYF.

This clonotype was detected a few times. V gene TRBV28 combines with J gene TRBJ2-7; D may be TRBD1 (6 bases). Germline V lookup: CDR1 MDHEN, CDR2 SYDVKM. Trimming removed 6 bases from V and 2 bases from J, with 17 bases in between. The CDR3 spans 15 residues. The CDR3 coding sequence is TGTGCCAGCAGCCCCCAGGGGCAGGCACCCTACGAGCAGTACTTC. It is translated as CASSPQGQAPYEQYF.

Details on this clonotype: Since a much larger clone is just one base distant, this may be a read error. The V and J genes are TRBV29-1 and TRBJ1-1; 7 bases agree with TRBD1. This CDR3 comprises 14 residues. Per germline, CDR1 SQVTM and CDR2 ANQGSEA. CDR3 sequence reads: CSVKEEGARTEAFF. The DNA of the CDR3 is TGCAGCGTTAAAGAGGAGGGGGCTAGGACTGAAGCTTTCTTT.

In this sample, this clonotype turned up many times. The J gene is TRBJ1-1, the V gene TRBV7-9; no clear D. From germline, CDR1 is SEHNR and CDR2 FQNEAQ (reference sequence). Trimming stripped 3 bases from V and 1 base from J, with 6 bases between. This CDR3 has 13 amino acids. The CDR3 DNA sequence: TGTGCCAGCAGCTTGTACGGGAACACTGAAGCTTTCTTT. Amino acid sequence: CASSLYGNTEAFF.

This clonotype has a handful of counts. The rearrangement links TRBV20-1 to TRBJ2-2; 7 nucleotides agree with TRBD1. The V gene's germline CDR1 is DFQATT and CDR2 SNEGSKA (reference sequence). The CDR3 extends over 14 amino acids. J gave up 1 base and V 6 bases, and 5 bases lay outside the gene matches. This CDR3 reads CSARGQMNTGELFF. The DNA for the CDR3 is TGCAGTGCCAGGGGACAGATGAACACCGGGGAGCTGTTTTTT.

The V gene is TRBV28, the J gene TRBJ2-1; perhaps TRBD1 as D (6 bases). The CDR3 has 15 residues. The V end was cut by 7 bases, the J end by 3 bases, with 16 bases between. Germline CDR1 and CDR2: MDHEN and SYDVKM. The CDR3 DNA reads as TGTGCCAGCACCTACAGTCAGGGGTACTACAATGAGCAGTTCTTC. This gives the protein CASTYSQGYYNEQFF.

This clonotype was seen ten or more times. The V call is TRBV4-1, the J call TRBJ1-2; no firm D call. Germline assignment: CDR1 MGHRA and CDR2 YSYEKL. Trimming cost V 0 bases and J 1 base, with 9 bases left between them. CDR3 size: 15 residues. CDR3 residues: CASSQEELGNYGYTF. In nucleotides, the CDR3 is TGCGCCAGCAGCCAAGAAGAGCTGGGTAACTATGGCTACACCTTC.

The chain links TRBV18 to TRBJ2-7, with D possibly called TRBD1 or TRBD2 (6 bases each). This CDR3 is built from 16 residues. V lost 2 bases and J lost 1, with 15 bases in between. In germline, CDR1 is KGHSH, CDR2 LQKENI. This chain's CDR3 is CASSPISGALSYEQYF. The CDR3 DNA follows: TGTGCCAGCTCACCAATCTCGGGGGCACTTTCCTACGAGCAGTACTTC.